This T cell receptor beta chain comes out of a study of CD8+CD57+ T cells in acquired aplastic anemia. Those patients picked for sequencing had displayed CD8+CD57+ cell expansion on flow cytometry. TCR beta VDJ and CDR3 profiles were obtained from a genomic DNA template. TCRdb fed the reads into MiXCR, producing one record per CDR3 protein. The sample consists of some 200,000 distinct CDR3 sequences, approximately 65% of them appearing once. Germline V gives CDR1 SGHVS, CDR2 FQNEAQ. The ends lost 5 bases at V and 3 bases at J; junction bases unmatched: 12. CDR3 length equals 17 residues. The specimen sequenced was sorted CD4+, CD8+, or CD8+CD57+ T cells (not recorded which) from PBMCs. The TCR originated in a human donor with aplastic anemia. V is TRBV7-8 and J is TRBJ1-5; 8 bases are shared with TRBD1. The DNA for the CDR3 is TGTGCCAGCAGCAAATGGGGGGGACAGGTCGACAATCAGCCCCAGCATTTT. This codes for CASSKWGGQVDNQPQHF.